This T cell receptor (beta chain) is from a study of blood T cell repertoires in COVID-19 (dated by TCRdb to the early 2020s). At the level of the whole study: Samples from collaborators originated in the United States, Italy and Spain and spanned both the acute and convalescent phases of COVID-19. Samples came from the ongoing ImmuneRACE study (first 160 participants) plus 1,254 subjects from 6 global collaborators. A freely available public database, intended as a resource for researchers studying the immune response to SARS-CoV-2, is where the repertoires were released. Deeply sampled blood TCRbeta repertoires from subjects exposed to, actively infected with, or recovered from COVID-19 were included in the dataset. HLA class I and class II types, where available, came from metadata supplied by the sample provider rather than from assay-based typing. Nearly every sample came with metadata listing a de-identified subject ID, COVID-19 status, age in years and sex. The prospective study material was composed of cDNA or gDNA derived from T cells, B-cell-depleted T cells, or PBMCs. Study-wide findings and limitations: The quantity of clinical and demographic metadata differed by source and by participant and was supplied without curation.

TCRbeta CDR3 regions were amplified from genomic DNA using the immunoSEQ Assay, a bias-controlled multiplex PCR. Turning to the authors' computational methods: The number of nucleated cells in each sample was estimated from the amplification of reference gene primers within the assay. Sequence reads were collapsed and filtered to measure the absolute abundance of every unique TCRbeta CDR3 rearrangement. For each sample, productive Simpson clonality was calculated by taking the square root of Simpson's diversity index across productive rearrangements. TCRdb's version of the immuneACCESS table is confined to in-frame rearrangements and falls short of the full clone set. An unresolved V gene accounts for under half of the shortfall where checked; the remainder is of unknown origin. The V and J calls and the clone size are those of that table, but D and trimming were determined from the DNA. Across this sample there are about 180,000 clones, with approximately 88% seen only once. The top ten constitute 4% to 5% of the sample.

Collaborating institutions collected whole blood in K2EDTA tubes following their own protocols. Collaborator samples were shipped for TCRbeta analysis as frozen whole blood, isolated PBMCs, or DNA extracted from either sample type. On this clone itself: Its antigen target is currently unknown. Per-base quality was not reported, and no clone a single base away is much larger than it.

Sequenced sample: peripheral blood. The clonotype was recovered from a young woman with acute or convalescent COVID-19.

The CDR3 protein sequence reads: CASSISPGGQFF. In nucleotides, the sequence is TGTGCCAGTAGTATAAGTCCGGGGGGTCAGTTCTTC. The chain is assembled from TRBV19 and TRBJ2-1; TRBD2 matches 7 bases in the middle. CDR1 and CDR2 are read off the germline V gene (reference sequence) as LNHDA and SQIVND. From cysteine to phenylalanine, the CDR3 is 12 amino acids long. Only the CDR3 DNA is retained, 36 bases long and in frame from the first base. V is cut back by 2 bases and J by 13 bases, with 5 bases in the junction unmatched. Beyond the CDR3, the reference TRBV19 and TRBJ2-1 genes provide the residues; the full variable domain reads: DGGITQSPKYLFRKEGQNVTLSCEQNLNHDAMYWYRQDPGQGLRLIYYSQIVNDFQKGDIAEGYSVSREKKESFPLTVTSAQKNPTAFYLCASSISPGGQFFGPGTRLTVL.